What follows are 25 T cell receptor beta chains derived from one specimen sequenced in a study of beta chain features in type 1 diabetes. General study findings and limits: Shorter TCRB CDR3s, moderately but significantly so, were found in Type 1 diabetes patients in all four CD4+ subsets.

Their recognized antigens are unknown. The study reverse transcribed the entire isolated RNA, so it sequenced expressed TCRB transcripts. The repertoire was sequenced with immunoSEQ multiplex PCR; TCRdb's copy has only in-frame clones and lacks some. The repertoire consists of 85,000 to 110,000 clones, with under 30% occurring once and the leading ten covering 0.5% to 0.6%. The sample was central memory CD4+ T cells from blood. All receptors derive from a woman under 30 with type 1 diabetes.

V gene TRBV7-2 combines with J gene TRBJ2-3, with D perhaps matching TRBD2 (5 bases). Trimming shortened V by 3 bases and J by 8 bases, and 18 bases separated the two germline ends. Germline CDR1 is SGHTA and CDR2 is FQGNSA. The CDR3 length is 15 residues. This CDR3 is CASSLEEPGSGTQYF. CDR3 DNA sequence: TGTGCCAGCAGCTTGGAGGAACCCGGAAGTGGTACGCAGTATTTT.

The V call is TRBV5-4, the J call TRBJ2-5, with a possible D match to TRBD1 (6 bases). V was clipped by 5 bases and J by 2 bases, with 16 bases between them. CDR1 SGHNT and CDR2 YYREEE come from the germline V gene (reference sequence). The CDR3 has 15 amino acids. The CDR3 DNA is TGTGCCAGCAGGCCCGGGACACGGGGACAAGAGACCCAGTACTTC. Its translation is CASRPGTRGQETQYF.

This chain links TRBV4-3 with TRBJ2-5; 7 bases agree with TRBD1. Germline loops: CDR1 LGHNA, CDR2 YSLEER. V lost 5 bases, J lost 6 bases, and 21 bases stayed unmatched. The CDR3 length is 18 residues. For the CDR3, the DNA is TGCGCCAGCAGCGCCCAAGTCAACCCCGGGACAGCGAAACAGACCCAGTACTTC. Translation: CASSAQVNPGTAKQTQYF.

This clone turned up a few times. The gene calls are TRBV23-1 and TRBJ2-7; 8 nucleotides align to TRBD2. TRBV23-1 is reported as an ORF; its role is uncertain. Germline trimming cut 6 bases from V and 3 bases from J; bases unmatched to any gene: 16. The CDR3 length is 17 residues. DNA for the CDR3: TGCGCCAGCAGGCTGGAAGGAGCGGGAGCAAAAGGCTACGAGCAGTACGTC. Protein: CASRLEGAGAKGYEQYV.

This chain uses TRBV4-1 with TRBJ1-2; 7 bases are a match to TRBD1. Per germline, CDR1 MGHRA and CDR2 YSYEKL. The CDR3 loop spans 18 amino acids. V dropped 0 bases and J dropped 5; count of bases not matched to a gene: 15. This CDR3 reads CASSQEGGLLLDRYGYTF. The CDR3 bases are TGCGCCAGCAGCCAAGAAGGGGGCCTGCTTCTGGACAGATATGGCTACACCTTC.

V usage is TRBV9 and J usage is TRBJ2-7, with D possibly matching TRBD2 (5 bases). Trimming took off 4 bases at V and 6 bases at J, with 14 bases between the two ends. The germline V gene encodes CDR1 SGDLS and CDR2 YYNGEE. The CDR3 length is 13 residues. CDR3 in DNA: TGTGCCAGCAGCCCCACCGGGAATGGCGAGCAGTACTTC. It is translated as CASSPTGNGEQYF.

This clone has a handful of counts. CDR3 sequence reads: CATSEWSGSYEQYF. As DNA, the CDR3 is TGTGCCACCAGCGAATGGAGCGGGAGCTACGAGCAGTACTTC. The chain carries TRBV15 and TRBJ2-7; 8 bases are a match to TRBD2. The length of the CDR3 is 14 residues. CDR1 and CDR2 from the germline V gene are LNHNV and YYDKDF (reference sequence). Germline trimming cut 5 bases from V and 3 bases from J; bases unmatched to any gene: 6.

This clone turned up a few times. The chain combines TRBV11-3 with TRBJ2-1; D remains ambiguous. Trimming took 1 base from V and 6 from J, leaving 7 bases between them. The CDR3 consists of 13 residues. The germline gives CDR1 SGHNT, CDR2 YENEEA. The CDR3 DNA reads TGTGCCAGCAGCTTAGTGGGCGCCAATGAGCAGTTCTTC. Protein: CASSLVGANEQFF.

The chain links TRBV7-9 to TRBJ2-2, with a possible D match to TRBD2 (6 bases). Germline CDR1 SEHNR, CDR2 FQNEAQ (reference sequence). V lost 8 bases and J 6 bases, leaving 19 bases between the germline ends. The CDR3 consists of 15 residues. CDR3 DNA: TGTGCCAGCGGTCGTGGAGGGGTGAGCGCCGGGGAGCTGTTTTTT. Protein product: CASGRGGVSAGELFF.

This clone came up a few times. This chain links TRBV30 with TRBJ1-5; D may be TRBD1 (6 bases). Germline CDR1 GTSNPN, CDR2 SVGIG (reference sequence). V shed 2 bases and J shed 4 bases, with 9 bases lying between them. The CDR3 has 13 amino acids. The chain's CDR3 is CAWSKGENQPQHF. CDR3 DNA: TGTGCCTGGAGTAAGGGGGAGAATCAGCCCCAGCATTTT.

The chain carries TRBV5-4 and TRBJ2-3, with TRBD2 matching 8 bases. V gave up 1 base and J gave up 6 bases; unmatched junction bases: 10. Germline V gene lookup returns CDR1 SGHNT and CDR2 YYREEE (reference sequence). The CDR3 runs 16 residues. This CDR3 is CASSLHQAGVGDTQYF. DNA of the CDR3: TGTGCCAGCAGCTTGCACCAAGCGGGAGTGGGGGATACGCAGTATTTT.

This clone was observed a handful of times. The chain is built from TRBV5-1 and TRBJ2-7, with 10 bases fitting TRBD2. The CDR3 spans 15 residues. In germline, CDR1 is SGHRS, CDR2 YFSETQ. With 5 bases clipped from V and 2 bases from J, the junction kept 7 bases outside the gene matches. The CDR3 loop is CASSSLAGATYEQYF. For the CDR3, the DNA is TGCGCCAGCAGTTCGCTAGCGGGAGCTACCTACGAGCAGTACTTC.

This chain links TRBV5-4 with TRBJ2-3, with D perhaps TRBD2 (6 bases). Trimming cost V 3 bases and J 0 bases, with 11 bases left between them. The length of the CDR3 is 15 residues. CDR1 is SGHNT and CDR2 is YYREEE in the germline V gene (reference sequence). CDR3 amino acids: CASSSEGLSTDTQYF. CDR3 in DNA: TGTGCCAGCAGCTCGGAGGGACTTAGCACAGATACGCAGTATTTT. The whole variable domain, filled in from reference TRBV5-4 and TRBJ2-3, reads ETGVTQSPTHLIKTRGQQVTLRCSSQSGHNTVSWYQQALGQGPQFIFQYYREEENGRGNFPPRFSGLQFPNYSSELNVNALELDDSALYLCASSSEGLSTDTQYFGPGTRLTVL.

A few counts support this clone. J is TRBJ2-1 and V is TRBV30, with no clear D. This CDR3 contains 12 residues. Germline V lookup: CDR1 GTSNPN, CDR2 SVGIG (reference sequence). Trimming took 2 bases from V and 9 from J, leaving 11 bases between them. The CDR3 DNA sequence: TGTGCCTGGAGTTCAACTATGGTTGAGCAGTTCTTC. This codes for CAWSSTMVEQFF. The full variable domain, with the rest looked up from reference TRBV30 and TRBJ2-1, is SQTIHQWPATLVQPVGSPLSLECTVEGTSNPNLYWYRQAAGRGLQLLFYSVGIGQISSEVPQNLSASRPQDRQFILSSKKLLLSDSGFYLCAWSSTMVEQFFGPGTRLTVL.

The chain links TRBV5-1 to TRBJ2-5, with TRBD2 matching over 8 bases. After removal of 7 bases from V and 2 bases from J, the junction contained 10 bases not matched to a gene. Germline V gives CDR1 SGHRS, CDR2 YFSETQ. The CDR3 has 15 amino acids. The CDR3 loop is CASRPLLADQETQYF. In nucleotides, the CDR3 is TGCGCCAGCCGACCTTTACTAGCGGATCAAGAGACCCAGTACTTC.

The genes are TRBV7-9 and TRBJ2-7, with unresolved D. CDR1 and CDR2 from the germline V gene are SEHNR and FQNEAQ (reference sequence). This CDR3 has 17 residues. The V end was cut by 1 base, the J end by 0 bases, with 16 bases between. The CDR3 loop reads CASSLDWVMRSSYEQYF. In DNA, the CDR3 is TGTGCCAGCAGCTTAGATTGGGTTATGCGGAGCTCCTACGAGCAGTACTTC.

In this sample, this clone turned up a few times. The chain is built from TRBV19 and TRBJ1-5, with TRBD1 as a possible D gene (6 bases). The CDR3 is 16 residues long. The germline V and J ends were trimmed by 2 bases and 2 bases, with 13 bases remaining between them. The germline gives CDR1 LNHDA, CDR2 SQIVND (reference sequence). CDR3 residues: CASSIIRTVGNQPQHF. In DNA form, the CDR3 reads TGTGCCAGTAGTATAATCCGGACAGTGGGCAATCAGCCCCAGCATTTT.

The V call is TRBV4-1, the J call TRBJ2-2, with TRBD2 matching over 11 bases. With 4 bases clipped from V and 5 bases from J, the junction kept 6 bases outside the gene matches. Germline lookup yields CDR1 MGHRA and CDR2 YSYEKL. There are 16 residues in the CDR3. CDR3 residues: CASSRGLAERTGELFF. The CDR3 DNA reads TGCGCCAGCAGCCGGGGACTAGCGGAGCGTACCGGGGAGCTGTTTTTT.

This sequence joins TRBV11-3 and TRBJ2-1; weak D call: TRBD2 (6 bases). The V gene's germline CDR1 is SGHNT and CDR2 YENEEA. The CDR3 consists of 14 residues. V was pared by 5 bases and J by 0 bases, with 8 bases between. Here the CDR3 DNA reads TGTGCCAGCAGCGTGACTAGCTCCTACAATGAGCAGTTCTTC. Translating it yields CASSVTSSYNEQFF.

The chain employs TRBV11-2 and TRBJ2-5; the D is unclear. The CDR3 runs to 12 residues. Trimming removed 1 base from V and 5 bases from J, with 5 bases in between. Germline V gene lookup returns CDR1 SGHAT and CDR2 FQNNGV. In DNA, the CDR3 is TGTGCCAGCAGCTTAGTCTACGAGACCCAGTACTTC. As protein: CASSLVYETQYF. The full variable domain, completed using reference TRBV11-2 and TRBJ2-5, is EAGVAQSPRYKIIEKRQSVAFWCNPISGHATLYWYQQILGQGPKLLIQFQNNGVVDDSQLPKDRFSAERLKGVDSTLKIQPAKLEDSAVYLCASSLVYETQYFGPGTRLLVL.

The sample holds a few counts of this clone. The chain recombines TRBV28 with TRBJ2-2, with 8 bases aligning to TRBD2. J gave up 4 bases and V 5 bases, and 9 bases lay outside the gene matches. The CDR3 length is 16 residues. Germline-derived CDR1 and CDR2 are MDHEN and SYDVKM. The CDR3 bases are TGTGCCAGCAGTGGGATGCGGGAGGACCGCACCGGGGAGCTGTTTTTT. The encoded protein is CASSGMREDRTGELFF.

This chain uses TRBV5-1 with TRBJ2-7, with 8 nucleotides matching TRBD2. J was trimmed by 5 bases and V by 5 bases; bases with no gene match: 9. Germline values: CDR1 SGHRS, CDR2 YFSETQ. CDR3 size: 14 residues. Here the CDR3 reads CASRLTGTRDEQYF. The CDR3 DNA reads as TGCGCCAGCAGGTTAACCGGGACTAGGGACGAGCAGTACTTC.

The sample holds a few counts of this clone. The V call is TRBV5-1, the J call TRBJ2-7, with 12 bases fitting TRBD2. The trim removed 4 bases at V and 2 bases at J, leaving 4 bases unmatched. Per germline, CDR1 SGHRS and CDR2 YFSETQ. The CDR3 runs to 15 residues. CDR3 nucleotides: TGCGCCAGCAGCCGAGGACTAGCGGGACCCTACGAGCAGTACTTC. It is translated as CASSRGLAGPYEQYF.

The chain joins TRBV7-9 to TRBJ1-2, with D possibly being TRBD1 (6 bases). Germline V lookup: CDR1 SEHNR, CDR2 FQNEAQ (reference sequence). The CDR3 sequence is 13 residues long. Trimming left V 4 bases short and J 2 bases short, with 8 bases between. The CDR3 here is CASSSQGNYGYTF. CDR3 in DNA: TGTGCCAGCAGCTCGCAGGGGAACTATGGCTACACCTTC.

On this clone itself: The junction differs from germline at one of its ends, possibly a read error. The chain employs TRBV18 and TRBJ1-4; possible D gene TRBD1, 5 bases. This CDR3 is 16 amino acids long. Germline assignment: CDR1 KGHSH and CDR2 LQKENI. This chain's CDR3 is CASSPTGTLTSEKLFF. CDR3 sequence (DNA): TGTGCCAGCTCACCTACCGGGACCTTGACTAGTGAAAAACTGTTTTTT.